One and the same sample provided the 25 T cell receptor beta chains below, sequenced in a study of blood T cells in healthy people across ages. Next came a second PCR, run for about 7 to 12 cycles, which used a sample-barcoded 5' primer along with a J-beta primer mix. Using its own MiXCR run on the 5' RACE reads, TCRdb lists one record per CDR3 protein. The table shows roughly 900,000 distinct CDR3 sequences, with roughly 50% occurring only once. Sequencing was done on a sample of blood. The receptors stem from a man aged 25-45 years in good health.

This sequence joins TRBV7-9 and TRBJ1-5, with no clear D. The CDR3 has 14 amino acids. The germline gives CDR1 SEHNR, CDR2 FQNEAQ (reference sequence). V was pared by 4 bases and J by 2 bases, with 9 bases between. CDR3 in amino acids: CASSSGWGNQPQHF. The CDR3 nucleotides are TGTGCCAGCAGCTCGGGTTGGGGCAATCAGCCCCAGCATTTT.

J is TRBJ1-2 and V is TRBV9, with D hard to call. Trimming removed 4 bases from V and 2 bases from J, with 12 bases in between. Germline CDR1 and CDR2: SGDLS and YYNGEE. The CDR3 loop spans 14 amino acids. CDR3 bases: TGTGCCAGCAGCCCCCGGCAGCTAAACTATGGCTACACCTTC. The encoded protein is CASSPRQLNYGYTF. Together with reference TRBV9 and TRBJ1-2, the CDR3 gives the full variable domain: DSGVTQTPKHLITATGQRVTLRCSPRSGDLSVYWYQQSLDQGLQFLIQYYNGEERAKGNILERFSAQQFPDLHSELNLSSLELGDSALYFCASSPRQLNYGYTFGSGTRLTVV.

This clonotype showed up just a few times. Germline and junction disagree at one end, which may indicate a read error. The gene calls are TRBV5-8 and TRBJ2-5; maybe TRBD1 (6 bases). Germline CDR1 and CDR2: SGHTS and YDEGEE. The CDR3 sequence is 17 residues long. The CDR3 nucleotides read TGTGCCAGCACCTTGAGCCAGGGTGCAAACAGGGCAGAGACCCAGTACTTC. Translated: CASTLSQGANRAETQYF.

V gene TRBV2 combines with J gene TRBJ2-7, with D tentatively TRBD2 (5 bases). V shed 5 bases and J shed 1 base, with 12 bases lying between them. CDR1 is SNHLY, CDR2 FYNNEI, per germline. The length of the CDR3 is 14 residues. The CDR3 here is CASSKDSISYEQYF. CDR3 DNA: TGTGCCAGCAGTAAGGACTCCATTTCCTACGAGCAGTACTTC.

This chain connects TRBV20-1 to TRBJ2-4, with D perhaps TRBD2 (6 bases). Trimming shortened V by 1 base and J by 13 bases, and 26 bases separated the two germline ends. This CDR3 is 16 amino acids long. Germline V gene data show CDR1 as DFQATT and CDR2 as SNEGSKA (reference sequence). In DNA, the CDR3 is TGCAGTGCTAGAGTATGGACTGACGGGGGAAAGGTTGAGCAGTACTTC. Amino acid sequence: CSARVWTDGGKVEQYF.

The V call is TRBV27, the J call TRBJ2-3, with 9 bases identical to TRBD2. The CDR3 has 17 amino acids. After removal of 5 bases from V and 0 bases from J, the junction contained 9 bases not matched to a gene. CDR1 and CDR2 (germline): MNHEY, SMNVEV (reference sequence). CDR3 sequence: CASSPRTSAASTDTQYF. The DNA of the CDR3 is TGTGCCAGCAGTCCCAGGACTAGCGCCGCGAGCACAGATACGCAGTATTTT.

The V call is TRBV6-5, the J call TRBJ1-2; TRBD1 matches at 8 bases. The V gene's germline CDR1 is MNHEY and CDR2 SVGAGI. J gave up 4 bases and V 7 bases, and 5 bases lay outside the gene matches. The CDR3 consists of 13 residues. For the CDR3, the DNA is TGTGCCAGCACCTCGGACAGGGTCTATGGCTACACCTTC. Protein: CASTSDRVYGYTF.

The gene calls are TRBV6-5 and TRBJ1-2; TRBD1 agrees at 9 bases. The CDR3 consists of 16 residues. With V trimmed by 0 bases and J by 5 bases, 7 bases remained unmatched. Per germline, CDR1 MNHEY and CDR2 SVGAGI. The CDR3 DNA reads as TGTGCCAGCAGTTACTCGGGACAGGGTTTGTTTTATGGCTACACCTTC. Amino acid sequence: CASSYSGQGLFYGYTF.

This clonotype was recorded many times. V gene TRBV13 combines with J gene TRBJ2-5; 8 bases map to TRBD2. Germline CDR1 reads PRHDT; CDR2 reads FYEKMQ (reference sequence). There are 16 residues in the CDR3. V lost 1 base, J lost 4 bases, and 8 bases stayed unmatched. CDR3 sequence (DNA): TGTGCCAGCAGCTTAGAATCGGGGGGGCCTTTAGAGACCCAGTACTTC. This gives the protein CASSLESGGPLETQYF.

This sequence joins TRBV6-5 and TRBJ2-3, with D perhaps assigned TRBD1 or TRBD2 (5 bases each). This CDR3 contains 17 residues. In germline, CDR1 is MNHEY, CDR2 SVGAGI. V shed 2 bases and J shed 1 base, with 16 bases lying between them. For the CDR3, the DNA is TGTGCCAGCAGTTACGGCCGCTGGGACCAAGGCACAGATACGCAGTATTTT. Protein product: CASSYGRWDQGTDTQYF.

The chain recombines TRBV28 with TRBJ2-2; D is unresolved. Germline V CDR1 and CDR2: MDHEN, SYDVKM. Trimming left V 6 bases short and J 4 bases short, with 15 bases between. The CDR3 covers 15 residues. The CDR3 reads CASSRNDAATGELFF. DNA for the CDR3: TGTGCCAGCAGCCGAAACGACGCGGCCACCGGGGAGCTGTTTTTT.

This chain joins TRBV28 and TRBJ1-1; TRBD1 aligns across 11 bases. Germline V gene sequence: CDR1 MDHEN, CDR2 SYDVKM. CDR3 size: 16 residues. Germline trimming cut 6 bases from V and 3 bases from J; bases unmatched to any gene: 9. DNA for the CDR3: TGTGCCAGCAGGGGACAGGGGGGGAGTTTTGACACTGAAGCTTTCTTT. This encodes CASRGQGGSFDTEAFF.

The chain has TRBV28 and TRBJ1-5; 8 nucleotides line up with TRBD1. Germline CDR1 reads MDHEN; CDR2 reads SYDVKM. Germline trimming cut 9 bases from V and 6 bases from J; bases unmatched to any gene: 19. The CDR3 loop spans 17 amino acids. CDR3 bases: TGTGCCAGTGGGACTGACGCCAGGGGGCGCGGAGGTCAGCCCCAGCATTTT. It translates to CASGTDARGRGGQPQHF. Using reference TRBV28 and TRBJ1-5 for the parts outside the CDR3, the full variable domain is DVKVTQSSRYLVKRTGEKVFLECVQDMDHENMFWYRQDPGLGLRLIYFSYDVKMKEKGDIPEGYSVSREKKERFSLILESASTNQTSMYLCASGTDARGRGGQPQHFGDGTRLSIL.

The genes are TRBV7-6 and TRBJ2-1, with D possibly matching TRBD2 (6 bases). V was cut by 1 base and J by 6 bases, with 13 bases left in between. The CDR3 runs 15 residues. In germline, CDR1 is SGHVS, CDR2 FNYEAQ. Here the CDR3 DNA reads TGTGCCAGCAGCTTAGTCGGCGGGGCTTTCAATGAGCAGTTCTTC. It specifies CASSLVGGAFNEQFF.

The CDR3 sequence is CASSSPGQGASTEAFF. The CDR3 nucleotides are TGTGCCAGCAGTTCACCGGGACAGGGGGCGAGTACTGAAGCTTTCTTT. The chain recombines TRBV6-6 with TRBJ1-1; TRBD1 matches 12 bases. The V gene end was trimmed by 4 bases and the J gene end by 5 bases; junction bases not matched to a gene: 8. The CDR3 totals 16 residues. Germline values: CDR1 MNHNY, CDR2 SVGAGI (reference sequence).

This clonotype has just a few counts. CDR3 residues: CSVEGMGSGANVLTF. For the CDR3, the DNA is TGCAGCGTTGAAGGGATGGGCTCTGGGGCCAACGTCCTGACTTTC. V is TRBV29-1 and J is TRBJ2-6; D remains ambiguous. The germline V and J ends were trimmed by 1 base and 0 bases, with 7 bases remaining between them. The CDR3 loop spans 15 amino acids. CDR1 SQVTM and CDR2 ANQGSEA come from the germline V gene.

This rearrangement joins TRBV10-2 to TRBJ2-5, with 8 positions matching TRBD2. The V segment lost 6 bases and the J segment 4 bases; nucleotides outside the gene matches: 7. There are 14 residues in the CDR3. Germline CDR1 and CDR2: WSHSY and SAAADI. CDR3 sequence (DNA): TGCGCCAGCAGACTAACGGGGGGGGTAGAGACCCAGTACTTC. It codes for CASRLTGGVETQYF.

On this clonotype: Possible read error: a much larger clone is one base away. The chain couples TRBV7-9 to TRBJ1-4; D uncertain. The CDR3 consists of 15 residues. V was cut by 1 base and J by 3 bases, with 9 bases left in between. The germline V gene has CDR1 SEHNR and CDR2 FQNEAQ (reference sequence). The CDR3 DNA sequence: TGTGCCAGCAGCTTAGGGTCGGCACCTAATGAAAAACTGTTTTTT. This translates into CASSLGSAPNEKLFF.

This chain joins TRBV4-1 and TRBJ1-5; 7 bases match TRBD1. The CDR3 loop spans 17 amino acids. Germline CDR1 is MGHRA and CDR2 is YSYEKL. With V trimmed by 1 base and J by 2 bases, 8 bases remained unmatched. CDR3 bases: TGCGCCAGCAGCCAAGGAAGACAGGGATCAGGCAATCAGCCCCAGCATTTT. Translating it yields CASSQGRQGSGNQPQHF.

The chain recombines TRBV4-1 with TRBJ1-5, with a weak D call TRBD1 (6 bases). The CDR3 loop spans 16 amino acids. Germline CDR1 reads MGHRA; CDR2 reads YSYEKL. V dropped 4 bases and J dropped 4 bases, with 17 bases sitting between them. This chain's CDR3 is CASSPSPRTENQPQHF. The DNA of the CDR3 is TGCGCCAGCAGCCCCTCCCCCCGGACAGAAAATCAGCCCCAGCATTTT.

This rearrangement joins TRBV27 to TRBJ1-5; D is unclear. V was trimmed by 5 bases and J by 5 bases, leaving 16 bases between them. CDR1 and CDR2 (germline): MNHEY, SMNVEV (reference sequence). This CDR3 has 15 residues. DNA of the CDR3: TGTGCCAGCAGTCAGTCAGTCGGACGCTATCAGCCCCAGCATTTT. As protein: CASSQSVGRYQPQHF.

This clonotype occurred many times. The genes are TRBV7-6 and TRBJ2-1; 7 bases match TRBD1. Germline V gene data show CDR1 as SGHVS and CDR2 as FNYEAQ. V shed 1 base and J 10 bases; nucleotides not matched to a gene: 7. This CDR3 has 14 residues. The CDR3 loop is CASSLGDRVREQFF. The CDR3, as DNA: TGTGCCAGCAGCTTAGGAGACAGGGTTAGGGAGCAGTTCTTC. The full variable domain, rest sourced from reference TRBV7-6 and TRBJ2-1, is GAGVSQSPRYKVTKRGQDVALRCDPISGHVSLYWYRQALGQGPEFLTYFNYEAQQDKSGLPNDRFSAERPEGSISTLTIQRTEQRDSAMYRCASSLGDRVREQFFGPGTRLTVL.

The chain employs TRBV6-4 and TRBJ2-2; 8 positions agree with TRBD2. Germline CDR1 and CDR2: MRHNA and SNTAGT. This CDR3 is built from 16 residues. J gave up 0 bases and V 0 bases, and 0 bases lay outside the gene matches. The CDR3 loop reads CASSDSGLANTGELFF. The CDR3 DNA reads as TGTGCCAGCAGTGACTCGGGACTAGCGAACACCGGGGAGCTGTTTTTT.

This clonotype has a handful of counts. The CDR3 region is CASSIGGTTDTQYF. In nucleotides, the CDR3 is TGCGCCAGCAGTATTGGGGGTACGACAGATACGCAGTATTTT. J is TRBJ2-3 and V is TRBV10-2; D possibly uses TRBD1 or TRBD2 (5 bases each). Trimming pared 5 bases from V and 3 bases from J, leaving 12 bases between. CDR1 and CDR2 from the germline V gene are WSHSY and SAAADI. The CDR3 loop spans 14 amino acids.

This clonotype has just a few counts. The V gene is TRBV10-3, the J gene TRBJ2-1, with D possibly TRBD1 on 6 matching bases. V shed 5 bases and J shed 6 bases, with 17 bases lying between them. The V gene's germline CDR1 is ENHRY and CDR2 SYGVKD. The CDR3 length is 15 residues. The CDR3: CAISSQGRAINEQFF. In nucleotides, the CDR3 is TGTGCCATCAGTAGCCAGGGGCGAGCAATCAATGAGCAGTTCTTC.